This is a list of T cell receptor beta chains from one sample in a study of PD-L1 blockade in urothelial cancer. Assay used: immunoSEQ multiplex PCR; TCRdb lists only in-frame clones, some missing. This repertoire shows tens of thousands of clones, almost 85% found once; its top ten account for about 3.2%. The sample here was PBMCs, taken around atezolizumab (anti-PD-L1) treatment. The receptor source for this set is a man in his sixties or seventies with urothelial cancer. The CDR3 runs from the conserved cysteine through the conserved F or W. The D gene is left open where the match is weak. Some rows mark clone size as missing; the rest say once, few, many or name a class of expanded clone.

d_gene	abundance	v_gene	j_gene	CDR3nt	CDR3aa
-	few	TRBV5-1	TRBJ1-2	TGCGCCAGCAGCTTGGACAGGTTTGGCTATGGCTACACCTTC	CASSLDRFGYGYTF
TRBD1	-	TRBV14	TRBJ1-3	TGTGCCAGCTCGGGACAGCGCTTGAACACCATATATTTT	CASSGQRLNTIYF
-	-	TRBV18	TRBJ2-1	TGTGCCAGCTCTCAGGGTAGCGGCGTGGGTGAGCAGTTCTTC	CASSQGSGVGEQFF
TRBD1	once	TRBV5-5	TRBJ2-1	TGTGCCAGCAGCTTGAAAATGGACAGGGCGCGCAATGAGCAGTTCTTC	CASSLKMDRARNEQFF
-	-	TRBV19	TRBJ2-2	TGTGCCAGTAGTATCGAACAGGGGAGGACCGGGGAGCTGTTTTTT	CASSIEQGRTGELFF
TRBD2	-	TRBV9	TRBJ2-1	TGTGCCAGCAGCGCCGGACTAGCGGGAGTGTCCTACAATGAGCAGTTCTTC	CASSAGLAGVSYNEQFF
TRBD2	-	TRBV6-5	TRBJ2-7	TGTGCCAGCAGTTACGCCCGGGGGGGGTACGAGCAGTACTTC	CASSYARGGYEQYF
TRBD1	few	TRBV5-6	TRBJ1-1	TGTGCCAGCAGCTTGGGGGACAGGGTGGGGGCTTTCTTT	CASSLGDRVGAFF
-	few	TRBV7-8	TRBJ2-7	TGTGCCAGCAGCTTAATGGACTCCCAATACGAGCAGTACTTC	CASSLMDSQYEQYF
-	-	TRBV7-2	TRBJ1-2	TGTGCCAGCAGCTCCGACAGAATCCCAAACTATGGCTACACCTTC	CASSSDRIPNYGYTF
TRBD2	-	TRBV5-1	TRBJ2-1	TGCGCCAGCAGCTTGGCCTCAGGGAGCGGGAGTAATGAGCAGTTCTTC	CASSLASGSGSNEQFF
TRBD1	-	TRBV19	TRBJ1-2	TGTGCCAGTGGACAGGGGCGATCCTATGGCTACACCTTC	CASGQGRSYGYTF
-	once	TRBV2	TRBJ1-5	TGTGCCAGCACAAGGGGTCGTAATCAGCCCCAGCATTTT	CASTRGRNQPQHF
-	-	TRBV15	TRBJ2-7	TGTGCCACCAGCCCGGACTTTCCCTCAGAGCAGTACTTC	CATSPDFPSEQYF
TRBD1	-	TRBV7-8	TRBJ1-4	TGTGCCAGCAGCCCGGCCGGGACAGGGGGTGAAAAACTGTTTTTT	CASSPAGTGGEKLFF
-	-	TRBV11-2	TRBJ2-3	TGTGCCAGCACCCTGTACACAGATACGCAGTATTTT	CASTLYTDTQYF
TRBD2	-	TRBV5-4	TRBJ2-7	TGTGCCAGCAGCGCGACTAGCGCCCCGGGCGAGCAGTACTTC	CASSATSAPGEQYF
-	-	TRBV9	TRBJ1-2	TGTGCCAGCAGCGAGGACAGCCAGCGGACAAATGGCTACACCTTC	CASSEDSQRTNGYTF
TRBD2	-	TRBV5-5	TRBJ2-7	TGTGCCAGCAGCACCCGGACTAGCGGGAGTTACGAGCAGTACTTC	CASSTRTSGSYEQYF
TRBD1	-	TRBV5-8	TRBJ2-3	TGTGCCAGCAGCTTGGAGGGGGCTGGCACGCAGTATTTT	CASSLEGAGTQYF
TRBD2	-	TRBV2	TRBJ2-1	TGTGCCAGCAGTGTGGTAGCGGGGTACAATGAGCAGTTCTTC	CASSVVAGYNEQFF
TRBD1	-	TRBV5-1	TRBJ2-7	TGCGCCAGCAGCTTGGATTTTGGACAGGGCTCCTACGAGCAGTACTTC	CASSLDFGQGSYEQYF
-	-	TRBV25-1	TRBJ2-2	TGTGCCAGCAGTCGCAGGGTCAGTAGCACCGGGGAGCTGTTTTTT	CASSRRVSSTGELFF
TRBD1	once	TRBV4-3	TRBJ2-7	TGCGCCAGCAGCCAGACCTGGGGACAGGGGGCAGGCGAGCAGTACTTC	CASSQTWGQGAGEQYF
TRBD1	-	TRBV5-1	TRBJ2-5	TGCGCCAGCAGTTCCGGGACAGGGACTCAAGAGACCCAGTACTTC	CASSSGTGTQETQYF
-	-	TRBV5-1	TRBJ1-2	TGCGCCAGCAGCGGCGACAATCAGTATGGCTACACCTTC	CASSGDNQYGYTF
-	-	TRBV15	TRBJ2-3	TGTGCCACCAGCAGAGATCCCCCTAGGCTTAGCACAGATACGCAGTATTTT	CATSRDPPRLSTDTQYF
-	-	TRBV20-1	TRBJ1-2	TGCAGTGCTGGGGGCCCTCCGGGCTACACCTTC	CSAGGPPGYTF
TRBD1	-	TRBV28	TRBJ2-3	TGTGCCAGCAGGCCTCGGGCAGGGGGTAATACGCAGTATTTT	CASRPRAGGNTQYF
TRBD1	-	TRBV28	TRBJ1-3	TGTGCCAGCAGTTCCAGGACAGGGCTGGGAAACACCATATATTTT	CASSSRTGLGNTIYF
-	-	TRBV6-1	TRBJ1-3	TGTGCCAGCAGTGTCCGGGGGGAAGGAAACACCATATATTTT	CASSVRGEGNTIYF
-	once	TRBV2	TRBJ2-1	TGTGCCAGCAGCGGGGAAGGGCAGCGCACCTACAATGAGCAGTTCTTC	CASSGEGQRTYNEQFF
TRBD2	few	TRBV5-4	TRBJ2-1	TGTGCCAGCAGCCTTGGGTCGGGAGGGAGGATTGGTGAGCAGTTCTTC	CASSLGSGGRIGEQFF
TRBD2	-	TRBV5-1	TRBJ2-3	TGCGCCAGCAGCTCCGGGACTAGCGGGGGAGTCACAGATACGCAGTATTTT	CASSSGTSGGVTDTQYF
TRBD2	-	TRBV9	TRBJ2-1	TGTGCCAGCAGCGTTACGAAGCGGGAGAGCTCCTACAATGAGCAGTTCTTC	CASSVTKRESSYNEQFF
TRBD1	-	TRBV19	TRBJ1-4	TGTGCCAGTAGTATAATGGGACAGGGGAGTGAAAAACTGTTTTTT	CASSIMGQGSEKLFF
-	-	TRBV7-9	TRBJ2-3	TGTGCCAGCAGCTTAGAGGTGGCTAGCGGCACAGATACGCAGTATTTT	CASSLEVASGTDTQYF
-	-	TRBV5-1	TRBJ1-1	TGCGCCAGCAGCTCCGGCCGGGGGACCGCGACGGGAGGACGCACTGAAGCTTTCTTT	CASSSGRGTATGGRTEAFF
TRBD2	-	TRBV7-2	TRBJ2-7	TGTGCCAGCAGTCGACTAGCGGGAGATGCCTACGAGCAGTACTTC	CASSRLAGDAYEQYF